The 25 T cell receptor beta chains listed next were all sequenced from one sample in a study of T cell responses to AZD1222 COVID-19 vaccine. TCRdb keeps only in-frame clones here, not all; method: immunoSEQ multiplex PCR. The sample includes tens of thousands of clones, roughly 89% seen only once; the top ten take 9.3%. The starting material was peripheral blood, obtained 28 days after the second AZD1222 dose. These receptors were taken from an adult who received the AZD1222 COVID-19 vaccine.

This chain uses TRBV19 with TRBJ1-2, with D unresolved. Trimming took off 3 bases at V and 8 bases at J, with 19 bases between the two ends. The CDR3 loop spans 15 amino acids. The germline CDR1 and CDR2 sequences are LNHDA and SQIVND (reference sequence). CDR3 in DNA: TGTGCCAGTAGTATTCTGCCAGGCAGCCTCGGGGGCTACACCTTC. Translating gives CASSILPGSLGGYTF.

This clone was seen only once. The chain recombines TRBV27 with TRBJ2-5, with D possibly being TRBD1 (7 bases). CDR1 is MNHEY, CDR2 SMNVEV, per germline (reference sequence). Trimming removed 5 bases from V and 2 bases from J, with 21 bases in between. This CDR3 is 17 amino acids long. In DNA, the CDR3 is TGTGCCAGCAGTACAATCTCTGGACAGGCGGGGCAAGAGACCCAGTACTTC. Residues: CASSTISGQAGQETQYF.

The V call is TRBV19, the J call TRBJ2-7; possibly TRBD1 for D (6 bases). V was clipped by 5 bases and J by 3 bases, with 14 bases between them. Germline loops: CDR1 LNHDA, CDR2 SQIVND (reference sequence). This CDR3 has 14 residues. The CDR3 nucleotides read TGTGCCAGTAGTTGGAGTGCCAGGGGCTACGAGCAGTACTTC. It codes for CASSWSARGYEQYF.

This chain links TRBV5-4 with TRBJ1-1; 9 bases are a match to TRBD1. The CDR3 extends over 14 amino acids. Germline V gene lookup returns CDR1 SGHNT and CDR2 YYREEE (reference sequence). V trimming: 6 bases; J trimming: 6 bases; junction bases outside the gene matches: 9. CDR3 residues: CASTIQGARPEAFF. The DNA for the CDR3 is TGTGCCAGCACCATACAGGGGGCGAGGCCTGAAGCTTTCTTT.

This rearrangement joins TRBV4-1 to TRBJ2-5, with 8 bases lining up with TRBD2. The trim removed 8 bases at V and 1 base at J, leaving 12 bases unmatched. Germline V gives CDR1 MGHRA, CDR2 YSYEKL. The CDR3 extends over 16 amino acids. CDR3 nucleotides: TGCGCCAGCTCAAGGAGCGGGGGCAACCGCCAAGAGACCCAGTACTTC. Residues: CASSRSGGNRQETQYF.

The V gene is TRBV30, the J gene TRBJ1-5; 8 nucleotides match TRBD1. V gave up 0 bases and J gave up 4 bases; unmatched junction bases: 8. CDR1 and CDR2 (germline): GTSNPN, SVGIG (reference sequence). The CDR3 consists of 16 residues. The CDR3 is CAWSVRRTGGNQPQHF. DNA for the CDR3: TGTGCCTGGAGTGTACGCAGAACAGGGGGTAATCAGCCCCAGCATTTT.

The chain links TRBV5-1 to TRBJ2-5; D may be TRBD1 or TRBD2 (6 bases each). The CDR3 loop spans 16 amino acids. The germline V gene encodes CDR1 SGHRS and CDR2 YFSETQ. V was clipped by 0 bases and J by 6 bases, with 18 bases between them. The CDR3 spells CASSLESPGAGKTQYF. As DNA, the CDR3 is TGCGCCAGCAGCTTGGAGTCCCCGGGGGCGGGGAAGACCCAGTACTTC.

The chain links TRBV30 to TRBJ1-2; perhaps TRBD1 as D (5 bases). The V end lost 2 bases, the J end lost 7 bases, and 14 bases lay between the germline ends. Per germline, CDR1 GTSNPN and CDR2 SVGIG (reference sequence). This CDR3 contains 13 residues. CDR3 DNA: TGTGCCTGGAGTCAGACAGAAGTGCGTGGCTACACCTTC. This sequence encodes CAWSQTEVRGYTF.

This chain joins TRBV7-2 and TRBJ2-3; TRBD2 aligns across 8 bases. V dropped 1 base and J dropped 11; count of bases not matched to a gene: 5. Germline V gene lookup returns CDR1 SGHTA and CDR2 FQGNSA. The CDR3 length is 13 residues. CDR3 DNA: TGTGCCAGCAGCTTAGGTAGCGGGGTGGGGCAGTATTTT. Residues: CASSLGSGVGQYF.

This chain connects TRBV7-9 to TRBJ2-5; D is possibly TRBD1 (6 bases). The CDR3 is made up of 14 amino acids. CDR1 SEHNR and CDR2 FQNEAQ come from the germline V gene (reference sequence). The V and J ends lost 5 bases and 1 base respectively, with 11 bases between them. The CDR3 is CASSRTARQETQYF. The CDR3 DNA follows: TGTGCCAGCAGCAGGACAGCGCGCCAAGAGACCCAGTACTTC.

The genes are TRBV11-2 and TRBJ1-2; D unclear. Per the germline V gene, CDR1 is SGHAT and CDR2 is FQNNGV. V dropped 1 base and J dropped 8 bases, with 5 bases sitting between them. This CDR3 has 11 amino acids. The CDR3 sequence is CASSLVQGYTF. In DNA form, the CDR3 reads TGTGCCAGCAGCTTAGTCCAGGGCTACACCTTC.

This rearrangement joins TRBV3-1 (or the pseudogene TRBV3-2) to TRBJ2-5, with D possibly being TRBD2 (5 bases). The CDR3 covers 11 residues. Per germline, CDR1 LGHDT and CDR2 YNNKEL (reference sequence). V lost 4 bases to trimming and J lost 7 bases, with 7 bases between them. The CDR3 is CASSPGGTQYF. DNA for the CDR3: TGTGCCAGCAGCCCAGGAGGGACCCAGTACTTC.

The CDR3 DNA reads TGTGCCAGTAGTGTTACAGGGGACCCCTACAATGAGCAGTTCTTC. Translation: CASSVTGDPYNEQFF. The rearrangement uses TRBV19 and TRBJ2-1, with 7 bases fitting TRBD1. J was trimmed by 2 bases and V by 5 bases; bases with no gene match: 6. The CDR3 is 15 amino acids. Per the germline V gene, CDR1 is LNHDA and CDR2 is SQIVND (reference sequence).

V usage is TRBV3-1 (or the pseudogene TRBV3-2) and J usage is TRBJ2-3, with D possibly called TRBD1 or TRBD2 (5 bases each). The CDR3 has 15 amino acids. Germline CDR1 is LGHDT and CDR2 is YNNKEL (reference sequence). V was pared by 4 bases and J by 2 bases, with 13 bases between. The CDR3 loop reads CASSPTGRNTDTQYF. CDR3 sequence (DNA): TGTGCCAGCAGCCCGACGGGACGGAACACAGATACGCAGTATTTT.

The chain has TRBV6-6 and TRBJ2-3; 8 bases fit TRBD1. V lost 6 bases to trimming and J lost 6 bases; unmatched junction nucleotides: 8. Germline-derived CDR1 and CDR2 are MNHNY and SVGAGI (reference sequence). The CDR3 contains 14 residues. CDR3 nucleotide sequence: TGTGCCAGCAGGAGGGGACAGGAGTCCGATACGCAGTATTTT. Protein: CASRRGQESDTQYF.

V usage is TRBV24-1 and J usage is TRBJ2-6, with 11 bases aligning to TRBD1. Germline V gives CDR1 KGHDR, CDR2 SFDVKD. The CDR3 has 19 amino acids. After removal of 3 bases from V and 0 bases from J, the junction contained 6 bases not matched to a gene. This CDR3 is CATSDPPGTGGSGANVLTF. The CDR3 bases are TGTGCCACCAGTGATCCGCCGGGGACAGGGGGCTCTGGGGCCAACGTCCTGACTTTC.

V and J are TRBV5-4 and TRBJ2-7; D gene ambiguous. The CDR3 sequence is 12 residues long. V was shortened by 0 bases and J by 3 bases, with 4 bases between the two germline ends. Germline assignment: CDR1 SGHNT and CDR2 YYREEE (reference sequence). CDR3 in DNA: TGTGCCAGCAGCTTGGTCAACTACGAGCAGTACTTC. Its translation is CASSLVNYEQYF.

This chain links TRBV27 with TRBJ2-3, with 7 nucleotides matching TRBD2. This CDR3 comprises 15 residues. Germline loops: CDR1 MNHEY, CDR2 SMNVEV (reference sequence). J gave up 6 bases and V 2 bases, and 8 bases lay outside the gene matches. The CDR3 sequence is CASSLRGRARDTQYF. The CDR3, as DNA: TGTGCCAGCAGTTTACGGGGGAGGGCCAGGGATACGCAGTATTTT.

Written as DNA, the CDR3 is TGTGCCAGCAGTCCCCAGCGGGAACTCTCCACAGATACGCAGTATTTT. Its protein product is CASSPQRELSTDTQYF. This chain uses TRBV27 with TRBJ2-3, with 7 bases identical to TRBD2. The V gene's germline CDR1 is MNHEY and CDR2 SMNVEV (reference sequence). This CDR3 has 16 residues. V was pared by 5 bases and J by 2 bases, with 10 bases of the junction left unmatched.

The chain recombines TRBV28 with TRBJ1-6; 7 nucleotides align to TRBD1. The germline gives CDR1 MDHEN, CDR2 SYDVKM. V was clipped by 3 bases and J by 7 bases; unmatched bases: 27. The CDR3 is made up of 22 amino acids. The CDR3 sequence: CASSFTIGGRPLTHPGNSPLHF. In DNA form, the CDR3 reads TGTGCCAGCAGTTTTACCATAGGGGGCCGCCCGCTCACACATCCCGGGAATTCACCCCTCCACTTT.

The table lists this clone with a count of one. CDR3 residues: CAWKKGTRWGNEQFF. In DNA, the CDR3 is TGTGCCTGGAAAAAGGGGACCCGGTGGGGAAATGAGCAGTTCTTC. The chain links TRBV30 to TRBJ2-1, with D perhaps TRBD1 or TRBD2 (5 bases each). The germline gives CDR1 GTSNPN, CDR2 SVGIG (reference sequence). The length of the CDR3 is 15 residues. Trimming left V 4 bases short and J 7 bases short, with 20 bases between.

The V gene is TRBV5-1, the J gene TRBJ1-6; D ambiguous. This CDR3 has 17 amino acids. Deletions cut 4 bases from V and 7 bases from J, with 21 bases between. Germline CDR1 reads SGHRS; CDR2 reads YFSETQ. In nucleotides, the CDR3 is TGCGCCAGCAGCCCATACCCCGTCTCCGGGGTAAATTCACCCCTCCACTTT. Translating it yields CASSPYPVSGVNSPLHF. The whole variable domain, filled in from reference TRBV5-1 and TRBJ1-6, reads KAGVTQTPRYLIKTRGQQVTLSCSPISGHRSVSWYQQTPGQGLQFLFEYFSETQRNKGNFPGRFSGRQFSNSRSEMNVSTLELGDSALYLCASSPYPVSGVNSPLHFGNGTRLTVT.

This clone has just a few counts. V and J are TRBV9 and TRBJ2-1, with D perhaps TRBD1 or TRBD2 (5 bases each). This CDR3 comprises 14 residues. In germline, CDR1 is SGDLS, CDR2 YYNGEE. V was pared by 4 bases and J by 8 bases, with 16 bases between. The CDR3 coding sequence is TGTGCCAGCAGCCTCCCGGGACGAGGGCATGAGCAGTTCTTC. This gives the protein CASSLPGRGHEQFF.

The J gene is TRBJ2-3, the V gene TRBV18, with 8 bases lining up with TRBD1. Per germline, CDR1 KGHSH and CDR2 LQKENI. The trim removed 3 bases at V and 2 bases at J, leaving 7 bases unmatched. This CDR3 is 16 amino acids long. CDR3 nucleotide sequence: TGTGCCAGCTCACCTCTCGGACAGGGCCTCACAGATACGCAGTATTTT. Translation gives CASSPLGQGLTDTQYF.

This chain connects TRBV5-4 to TRBJ1-1; 8 bases are shared with TRBD1. Germline V lookup: CDR1 SGHNT, CDR2 YYREEE (reference sequence). CDR3 length: 16 amino acids. Trimming at V came to 0 bases and at J to 0 bases, leaving 4 bases not matched to a gene. The CDR3 coding sequence is TGTGCCAGCAGCTTGGGTCCCAGGGGGCTGAACACTGAAGCTTTCTTT. Translated: CASSLGPRGLNTEAFF.